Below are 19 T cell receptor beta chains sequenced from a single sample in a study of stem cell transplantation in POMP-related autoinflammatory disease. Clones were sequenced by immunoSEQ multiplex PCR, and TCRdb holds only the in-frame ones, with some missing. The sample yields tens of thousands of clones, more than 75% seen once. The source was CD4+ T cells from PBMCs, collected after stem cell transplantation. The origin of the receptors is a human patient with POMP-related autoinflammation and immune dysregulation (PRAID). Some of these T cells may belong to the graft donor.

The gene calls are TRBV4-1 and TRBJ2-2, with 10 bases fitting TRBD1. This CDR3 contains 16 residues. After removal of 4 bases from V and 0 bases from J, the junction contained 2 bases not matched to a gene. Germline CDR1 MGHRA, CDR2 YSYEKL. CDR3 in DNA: TGCGCCAGCAGCCGGGGGACAGGGGCGAACACCGGGGAGCTGTTTTTT. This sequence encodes CASSRGTGANTGELFF.

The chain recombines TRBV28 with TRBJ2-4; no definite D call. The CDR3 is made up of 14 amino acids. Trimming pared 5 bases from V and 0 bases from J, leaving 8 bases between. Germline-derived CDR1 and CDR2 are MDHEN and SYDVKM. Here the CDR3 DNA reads TGTGCCAGCAGTCCTAGTGTAGCCAAAAACATTCAGTACTTC. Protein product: CASSPSVAKNIQYF.

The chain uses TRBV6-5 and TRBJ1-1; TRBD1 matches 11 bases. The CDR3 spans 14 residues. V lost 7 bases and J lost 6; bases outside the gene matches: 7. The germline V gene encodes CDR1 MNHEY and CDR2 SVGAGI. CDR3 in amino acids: CASTGDRGIAEAFF. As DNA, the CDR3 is TGTGCCAGCACCGGGGACAGGGGGATCGCTGAAGCTTTCTTT.

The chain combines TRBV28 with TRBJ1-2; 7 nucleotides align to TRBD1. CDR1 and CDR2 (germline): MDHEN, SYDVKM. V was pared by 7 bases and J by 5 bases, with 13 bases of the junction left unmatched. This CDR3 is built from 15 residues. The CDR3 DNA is TGTGCCAGCACGGCAGGGGGTCCCTTTTGGTATGGCTACACCTTC. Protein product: CASTAGGPFWYGYTF.

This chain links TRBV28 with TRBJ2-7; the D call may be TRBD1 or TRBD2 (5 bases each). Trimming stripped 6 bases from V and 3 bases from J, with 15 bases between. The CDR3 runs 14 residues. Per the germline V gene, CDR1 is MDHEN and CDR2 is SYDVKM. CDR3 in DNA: TGTGCCAGCAGCCCCGATGGGACGGTCTACGAGCAGTACGTC. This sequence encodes CASSPDGTVYEQYV.

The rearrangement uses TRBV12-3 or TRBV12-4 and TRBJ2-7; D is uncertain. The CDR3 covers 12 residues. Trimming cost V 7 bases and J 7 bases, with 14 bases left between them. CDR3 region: CASTARQTEQYF. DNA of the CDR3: TGTGCCAGCACGGCCCGGCAGACGGAGCAGTACTTC.

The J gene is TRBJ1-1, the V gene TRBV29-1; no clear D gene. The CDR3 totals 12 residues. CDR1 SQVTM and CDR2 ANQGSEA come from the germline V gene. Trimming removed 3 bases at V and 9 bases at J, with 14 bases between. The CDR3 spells CSVEGLATQAFF. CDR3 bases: TGCAGCGTTGAGGGTCTGGCAACACAAGCTTTCTTT.

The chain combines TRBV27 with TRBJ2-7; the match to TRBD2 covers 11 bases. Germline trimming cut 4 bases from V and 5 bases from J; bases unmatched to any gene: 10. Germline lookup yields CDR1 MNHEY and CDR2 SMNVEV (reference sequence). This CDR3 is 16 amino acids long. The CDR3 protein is CASSSVAGGPVNEQYF. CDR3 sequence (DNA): TGTGCCAGCAGTTCCGTAGCGGGAGGGCCGGTGAACGAGCAGTACTTC.

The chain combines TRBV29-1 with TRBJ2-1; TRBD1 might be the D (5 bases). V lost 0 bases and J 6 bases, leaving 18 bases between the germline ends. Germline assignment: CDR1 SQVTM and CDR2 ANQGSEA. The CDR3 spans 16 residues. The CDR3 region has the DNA TGCAGCGTTGAAGATTCCCAGGGCTTCTGGGGCAATGAGCAGTTCTTC. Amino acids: CSVEDSQGFWGNEQFF.

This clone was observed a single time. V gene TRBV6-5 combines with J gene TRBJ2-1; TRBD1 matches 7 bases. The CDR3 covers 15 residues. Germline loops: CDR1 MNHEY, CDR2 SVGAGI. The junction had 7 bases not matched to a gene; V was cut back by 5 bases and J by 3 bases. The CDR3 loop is CASSKMAGGYNEQFF. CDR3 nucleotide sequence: TGTGCCAGCAGTAAGATGGCAGGGGGCTACAATGAGCAGTTCTTC.

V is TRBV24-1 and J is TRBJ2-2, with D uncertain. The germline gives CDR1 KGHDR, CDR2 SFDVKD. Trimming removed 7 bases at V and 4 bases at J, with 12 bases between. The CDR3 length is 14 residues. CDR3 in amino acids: CATRGKVPTGELFF. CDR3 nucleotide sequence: TGTGCCACCAGGGGGAAGGTGCCCACCGGGGAGCTGTTTTTT.

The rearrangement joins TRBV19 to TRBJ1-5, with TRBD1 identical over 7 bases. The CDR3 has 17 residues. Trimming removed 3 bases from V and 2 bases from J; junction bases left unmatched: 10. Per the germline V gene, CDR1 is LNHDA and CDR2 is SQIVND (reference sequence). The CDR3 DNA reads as TGTGCCAGTAGTATTGATACGGCAGGGGGAGGCAATCAGCCCCAGCATTTT. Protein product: CASSIDTAGGGNQPQHF. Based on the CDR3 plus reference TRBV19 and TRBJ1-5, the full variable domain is DGGITQSPKYLFRKEGQNVTLSCEQNLNHDAMYWYRQDPGQGLRLIYYSQIVNDFQKGDIAEGYSVSREKKESFPLTVTSAQKNPTAFYLCASSIDTAGGGNQPQHFGDGTRLSIL.

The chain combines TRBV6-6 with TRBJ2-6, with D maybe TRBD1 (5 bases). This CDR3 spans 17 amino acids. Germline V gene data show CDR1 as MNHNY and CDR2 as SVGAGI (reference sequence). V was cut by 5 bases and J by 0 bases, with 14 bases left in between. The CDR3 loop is CASSRQPPASGANVLTF. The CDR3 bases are TGTGCCAGCAGTCGACAGCCGCCCGCCTCTGGGGCCAACGTCCTGACTTTC.

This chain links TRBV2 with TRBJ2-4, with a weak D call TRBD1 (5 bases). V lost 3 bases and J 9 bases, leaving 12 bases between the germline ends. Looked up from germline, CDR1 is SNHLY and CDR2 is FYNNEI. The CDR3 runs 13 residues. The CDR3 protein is CASSEDLRGIQYF. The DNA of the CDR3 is TGTGCCAGCAGTGAGGACCTAAGGGGCATTCAGTACTTC.

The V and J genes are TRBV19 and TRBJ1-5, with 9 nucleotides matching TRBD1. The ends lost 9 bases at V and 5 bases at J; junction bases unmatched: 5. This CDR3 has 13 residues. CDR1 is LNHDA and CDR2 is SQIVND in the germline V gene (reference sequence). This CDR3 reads CASRGTGYQPQHF. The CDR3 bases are TGTGCCAGCCGCGGGACAGGGTATCAGCCCCAGCATTTT. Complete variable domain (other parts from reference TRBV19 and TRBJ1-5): DGGITQSPKYLFRKEGQNVTLSCEQNLNHDAMYWYRQDPGQGLRLIYYSQIVNDFQKGDIAEGYSVSREKKESFPLTVTSAQKNPTAFYLCASRGTGYQPQHFGDGTRLSIL.

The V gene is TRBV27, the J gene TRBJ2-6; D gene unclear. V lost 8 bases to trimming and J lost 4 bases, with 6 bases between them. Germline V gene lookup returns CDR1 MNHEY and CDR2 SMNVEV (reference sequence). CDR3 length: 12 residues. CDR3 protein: CASAGGANVLTF. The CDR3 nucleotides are TGTGCCAGCGCAGGAGGGGCCAACGTCCTGACTTTC.

In DNA, the CDR3 is TGTGCCAGCAGTTTATGGCGATTGGTCGACGTCAGGGCCTATGGCTACACCTTC. Translating gives CASSLWRLVDVRAYGYTF. The J gene is TRBJ1-2, the V gene TRBV28; tentatively, D is TRBD1 (5 bases). Germline V lookup: CDR1 MDHEN, CDR2 SYDVKM. The CDR3 has 18 amino acids. Trimming removed 0 bases from V and 4 bases from J, with 21 bases in between.

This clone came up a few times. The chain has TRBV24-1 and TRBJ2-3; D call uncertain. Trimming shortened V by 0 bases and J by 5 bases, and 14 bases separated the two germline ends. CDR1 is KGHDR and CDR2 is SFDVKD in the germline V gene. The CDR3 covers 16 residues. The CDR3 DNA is TGTGCCACCAGTGATTTGGGCGGTTTAAAAGGAGATACGCAGTATTTT. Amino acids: CATSDLGGLKGDTQYF.

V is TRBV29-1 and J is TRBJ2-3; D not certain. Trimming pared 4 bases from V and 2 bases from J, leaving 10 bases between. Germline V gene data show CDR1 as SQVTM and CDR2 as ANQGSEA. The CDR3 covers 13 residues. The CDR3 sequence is CSVVGRTTDTQYF. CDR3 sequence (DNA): TGCAGCGTTGTAGGGCGGACCACAGATACGCAGTATTTT.